The 21 T cell receptor beta chains in this list originate from one sample, sequenced in a study of vaccination and CD4 T cells after COVID-19. No cognate antigen is known for these TCRs. Cultured CD4+ T-cell DNA underwent Oncomine TCR Beta short-read sequencing. Using its own MiXCR run on the PCR reads, TCRdb lists one record per CDR3 protein. The top ten hold around 20% of the sample, which has approximately 13,000 distinct CDR3 sequences, approximately 31% seen once. Treatment noted: roughly ten-day PBMC culture with coronavirus spike peptide pools or control peptides (ViraFEST assay). The sequenced sample was CD4+ T cells from blood, cultured in vitro, obtained before SARS-CoV-2 vaccination. These receptors all come from a human donor who received a COVID-19 vaccine.

In its sample, this clonotype was seen a few times. The genes are TRBV24-1 and TRBJ2-5; 7 nucleotides match TRBD1. The CDR3 totals 15 residues. Per germline, CDR1 KGHDR and CDR2 SFDVKD. The J segment lost 4 bases and the V segment lost 3 bases, leaving 7 bases of the junction unmatched. The CDR3 region is CATSDPGGIRETQYF. The CDR3 coding sequence is TGTGCCACCAGTGATCCAGGGGGAATTCGAGAGACCCAGTACTTC.

Relative to its sample, this clonotype is large. V and J are TRBV7-2 and TRBJ2-3; 15 nucleotides agree with TRBD2. The V and J ends lost 5 bases and 4 bases, in that order; junction bases with no gene match: 4. Germline V gene sequence: CDR1 SGHTA, CDR2 FQGNSA. The CDR3 loop spans 16 amino acids. CDR3 region: CASSIWTSGGADTQYF. The CDR3 nucleotides are TGTGCCAGCAGCATCTGGACTAGCGGGGGGGCAGATACGCAGTATTTT.

Comment on this clonotype: The junction differs from germline at one of its ends, possibly a read error. V is TRBV30 and J is TRBJ1-6; D uncertain. CDR1 is GTSNPN and CDR2 is SVGIG in the germline V gene (reference sequence). The CDR3 spans 14 residues. CDR3 amino acids: CAWGVAQFNSPLHF. The DNA of the CDR3 is TGTGCCTGGGGTGTAGCACAATTCAATTCACCCCTCCACTTT.

The chain joins TRBV6-1 to TRBJ1-3; maybe TRBD1 (6 bases). This CDR3 comprises 16 residues. Trimming took 2 bases from V and 3 from J, leaving 14 bases between them. The germline V gene encodes CDR1 MNHNS and CDR2 SASEGT. CDR3 region: CASSELYRENGNTIYF. Written as DNA, the CDR3 is TGTGCCAGCAGTGAATTGTACAGGGAGAATGGAAACACCATATATTTT.

This clonotype is deemed medium-sized. This chain links TRBV6-1 with TRBJ2-3; possibly TRBD1 for D (6 bases). V gave up 6 bases and J gave up 0 bases, with 25 bases separating them. The CDR3 runs to 19 residues. The germline V gene has CDR1 MNHNS and CDR2 SASEGT. The CDR3 DNA reads TGTGCCAGCAGCCCGGTAAAATACAGGGCTAGCCGTAGCACAGATACGCAGTATTTT. Protein product: CASSPVKYRASRSTDTQYF.

This clonotype turned up a few times. The V and J genes are TRBV2 and TRBJ1-5; 10 bases align to TRBD1. After removal of 6 bases from V and 7 bases from J, the junction contained 9 bases not matched to a gene. This CDR3 has 15 residues. Germline V gives CDR1 SNHLY, CDR2 FYNNEI. CDR3 DNA: TGTGCCAGCAGCAAGACAGGGGGCTGGGTACAGCCCCAGCATTTT. It translates to CASSKTGGWVQPQHF.

This clonotype was counted between two and nine times. The chain is built from TRBV20-1 and TRBJ1-2; TRBD1 might be the D (6 bases). Germline CDR1 and CDR2: DFQATT and SNEGSKA (reference sequence). The V end lost 4 bases, the J end lost 2 bases, and 8 bases lay between the germline ends. CDR3 size: 12 residues. CDR3 coding DNA: TGCAGTGCTAAACAGGGAAACTATGGCTACACCTTC. Its protein product is CSAKQGNYGYTF.

The chain couples TRBV5-4 to TRBJ2-7, with 9 bases aligning to TRBD2. The CDR3 spans 14 residues. The V gene end was trimmed by 5 bases and the J gene end by 5 bases; junction bases not matched to a gene: 8. Per the germline V gene, CDR1 is SGHNT and CDR2 is YYREEE (reference sequence). The CDR3 loop is CASSGGGAGNEQYF. Written as DNA, the CDR3 is TGTGCCAGCAGTGGCGGGGGGGCTGGCAACGAGCAGTACTTC.

This clonotype was seen a handful of times. The rearrangement links TRBV7-2 to TRBJ2-3; D is possibly TRBD1 (5 bases). The CDR3 is 15 residues long. Germline V gene data show CDR1 as SGHTA and CDR2 as FQGNSA. Trimming stripped 0 bases from V and 6 bases from J, with 13 bases between. The DNA of the CDR3 is TGTGCCAGCAGCTTAGCTCGGACATCAACGGATACGCAGTATTTT. It codes for CASSLARTSTDTQYF.

This clonotype was seen only a few times. The chain is built from TRBV10-3 and TRBJ1-1; 7 bases map to TRBD1. V gave up 9 bases and J gave up 0 bases; unmatched junction bases: 7. CDR3 length equals 14 residues. The germline gives CDR1 ENHRY, CDR2 SYGVKD. The CDR3 DNA is TGTGCCATGCGGTCGGACAGGATGAACACTGAAGCTTTCTTT. Amino acids: CAMRSDRMNTEAFF.

CDR3 residues: CASSEYADPSYNEQFF. The CDR3 DNA reads as TGCGCCAGCAGTGAGTACGCGGATCCCTCCTACAATGAGCAGTTCTTC. The chain carries TRBV10-1 and TRBJ2-1; D ambiguous. Germline values: CDR1 WNHNN, CDR2 SYGVQD (reference sequence). The CDR3 is made up of 16 amino acids. V lost 1 base and J lost 0, with 10 bases in between.

This clonotype was counted a few times. The chain joins TRBV20-1 to TRBJ2-3; 13 bases align to TRBD2. The V and J ends lost 1 base and 4 bases, in that order; junction bases with no gene match: 5. CDR1 is DFQATT, CDR2 SNEGSKA, per germline (reference sequence). CDR3 length: 16 residues. CDR3 region: CSARAAGLAGSDTQYF. For the CDR3, the DNA is TGCAGTGCTAGAGCTGCGGGACTAGCGGGGTCAGATACGCAGTATTTT.

This clonotype came up a few times. The gene calls are TRBV14 and TRBJ1-1, with a tentative D call TRBD1 (5 bases). Germline assignment: CDR1 SGHDN and CDR2 FVKESK. The CDR3 is made up of 16 amino acids. The V end lost 4 bases, the J end lost 2 bases, and 17 bases lay between the germline ends. The chain's CDR3 is CASSPGQGTLNTEAFF. In nucleotides, the CDR3 is TGTGCCAGCAGCCCGGGGCAGGGTACCCTTAACACTGAAGCTTTCTTT. Complete variable domain (other parts from reference TRBV14 and TRBJ1-1): EAGVTQFPSHSVIEKGQTVTLRCDPISGHDNLYWYRRVMGKEIKFLLHFVKESKQDESGMPNNRFLAERTGGTYSTLKVQPAELEDSGVYFCASSPGQGTLNTEAFFGQGTRLTVV.

J is TRBJ2-1 and V is TRBV20-1, with 10 bases fitting TRBD2. V shed 3 bases and J 8 bases; nucleotides not matched to a gene: 10. CDR1 and CDR2 (germline): DFQATT, SNEGSKA (reference sequence). This CDR3 has 15 residues. The CDR3 is CSASFERGGRDEQFF. The CDR3 DNA sequence: TGCAGTGCTAGCTTTGAGCGGGGGGGCCGCGATGAGCAGTTCTTC.

In this sample, this clonotype turned up once. The rearrangement joins TRBV5-3 to TRBJ1-1; the match to TRBD1 covers 9 bases. TRBV5-3 is flagged as an ORF with uncertain function. CDR3 length: 15 amino acids. The trim removed 8 bases at V and 0 bases at J, leaving 8 bases unmatched. CDR3 sequence reads: CASSVTGGMNTEAFF. The CDR3 coding sequence is TGTGCCAGCAGCGTGACAGGGGGGATGAACACTGAAGCTTTCTTT.

The V and J genes are TRBV5-1 and TRBJ2-5, with 8 bases aligning to TRBD1. CDR1 and CDR2 from the germline V gene are SGHRS and YFSETQ. V lost 4 bases and J lost 7; bases outside the gene matches: 6. The CDR3 is 13 amino acids. The CDR3 reads CASSPLGQGTQYF. In nucleotides, the CDR3 is TGCGCCAGCAGCCCACTAGGACAGGGGACCCAGTACTTC.

This clonotype was detected only a few times. V usage is TRBV10-1 and J usage is TRBJ2-7, with D perhaps TRBD1 or TRBD2 (5 bases each). The V gene's germline CDR1 is WNHNN and CDR2 SYGVQD (reference sequence). This CDR3 spans 15 amino acids. Trimming pared 4 bases from V and 7 bases from J, leaving 20 bases between. The CDR3 sequence: CASSVEGTDSWEQYF. In DNA form, the CDR3 reads TGCGCCAGCAGTGTTGAGGGGACGGACTCCTGGGAGCAGTACTTC.

The V call is TRBV5-1, the J call TRBJ2-3, with 7 positions matching TRBD2. J gave up 5 bases and V 4 bases, and 7 bases lay outside the gene matches. Germline CDR1 is SGHRS and CDR2 is YFSETQ. This CDR3 is 14 amino acids long. The chain's CDR3 is CASSTGLEVDTQYF. CDR3 nucleotide sequence: TGCGCCAGCAGCACCGGACTAGAAGTAGATACGCAGTATTTT.

This clonotype was found a few times. CDR3 DNA sequence: TGTGCCAGCAGTTTATTAGCTACCCTCGGGGAGACCCAGTACTTC. Protein: CASSLLATLGETQYF. The V and J genes are TRBV12-3 or TRBV12-4 and TRBJ2-5, with unresolved D. CDR3 size: 15 residues. Trimming took off 2 bases at V and 5 bases at J, with 15 bases between the two ends.

The chain links TRBV20-1 to TRBJ1-4; TRBD1 aligns across 7 bases. The CDR3 is 14 residues long. Germline V gives CDR1 DFQATT, CDR2 SNEGSKA (reference sequence). V gave up 3 bases and J gave up 8 bases; unmatched junction bases: 9. CDR3 in DNA: TGCAGTGCTAGTTCTCCGGGACAGAGAGAAAAACTGTTTTTT. Translating gives CSASSPGQREKLFF.

The rearrangement links TRBV24-1 to TRBJ2-5; possibly TRBD1 for D (6 bases). CDR1 and CDR2 (germline): KGHDR, SFDVKD. Deletions cut 4 bases from V and 7 bases from J, with 18 bases between. This CDR3 region has 15 residues. CDR3 protein: CATSDPDSRGGTQYF. The CDR3 DNA is TGTGCCACCAGTGACCCGGACTCCCGAGGGGGGACCCAGTACTTC.